This entry lists 11 T cell receptor beta chains sequenced from one sample in a study of blood T cell repertoires in COVID-19. Assay: immunoSEQ multiplex PCR; the TCRdb copy retains only in-frame clones and omits some. The data contain about 260,000 clones, about 90% of them singletons. Input material: peripheral blood. Receptor source: a person under 35 with COVID-19, enrolled during active disease.

The chain recombines TRBV7-9 with TRBJ2-1; 11 bases line up with TRBD2. The CDR3 loop spans 15 amino acids. With 5 bases clipped from V and 10 bases from J, the junction kept 10 bases outside the gene matches. Per germline, CDR1 SEHNR and CDR2 FQNEAQ (reference sequence). The CDR3 region is CASSPLLAGVVEQFF. DNA for the CDR3: TGTGCCAGCAGCCCCCTACTAGCGGGAGTCGTCGAGCAGTTCTTC.

The rearrangement joins TRBV5-6 to TRBJ1-5; D uncertain. Per the germline V gene, CDR1 is SGHDT and CDR2 is YYEEEE. The CDR3 extends over 16 amino acids. Deletions cut 1 base from V and 0 bases from J, with 11 bases between. The CDR3 DNA reads as TGTGCCAGCAGCTTGAAGTCAGTGTATAGCAATCAGCCCCAGCATTTT. This encodes CASSLKSVYSNQPQHF. Variable domain in full (rest from reference TRBV5-6 and TRBJ1-5): DAGVTQSPTHLIKTRGQQVTLRCSPKSGHDTVSWYQQALGQGPQFIFQYYEEEERQRGNFPDRFSGHQFPNYSSELNVNALLLGDSALYLCASSLKSVYSNQPQHFGDGTRLSIL.

In DNA form, the CDR3 reads TGTGCCACGCAGGGTTTACAAGACAATGAGCAGTTCTTC. Protein sequence: CATQGLQDNEQFF. This chain uses TRBV10-3 with TRBJ2-1; D might be TRBD1 (5 bases). This CDR3 is built from 13 residues. Germline CDR1 and CDR2: ENHRY and SYGVKD. V was trimmed by 10 bases and J by 5 bases, leaving 15 bases between them.

The rearrangement joins TRBV29-1 to TRBJ2-6; TRBD2 agrees at 8 bases. The germline V gene encodes CDR1 SQVTM and CDR2 ANQGSEA. Trimming removed 7 bases from V and 0 bases from J; junction bases left unmatched: 8. The CDR3 is made up of 16 amino acids. In DNA form, the CDR3 reads TGCAGCGCTCGACTAGCGCTGAGCTCTGGGGCCAACGTCCTGACTTTC. Amino acids: CSARLALSSGANVLTF. Together with reference TRBV29-1 and TRBJ2-6, the CDR3 gives the full variable domain: SAVISQKPSRDICQRGTSLTIQCQVDSQVTMMFWYRQQPGQSLTLIATANQGSEATYESGFVIDKFPISRPNLTFSTLTVSNMSPEDSSIYLCSARLALSSGANVLTFGAGSRLTVL.

This rearrangement joins TRBV18 to TRBJ2-7; 7 positions agree with TRBD1. The CDR3 has 14 amino acids. Germline values: CDR1 KGHSH, CDR2 LQKENI. Trimming cost V 4 bases and J 4 bases; bases outside gene matches: 7. The chain's CDR3 is CASSRQGNSYEQYF. The DNA of the CDR3 is TGTGCCAGCTCACGACAGGGTAATTCTTACGAGCAGTACTTC.

This clone has more than one count but fewer than ten. V usage is TRBV4-1 and J usage is TRBJ1-1; TRBD1 is a possible D gene (6 bases). The CDR3 has 12 amino acids. The V end lost 8 bases, the J end lost 3 bases, and 10 bases lay between the germline ends. CDR1 and CDR2 from the germline V gene are MGHRA and YSYEKL. CDR3 nucleotide sequence: TGCGCCAGCCGCAGGGGAGACACTGAAGCTTTCTTT. This codes for CASRRGDTEAFF.

The chain couples TRBV12-3 or TRBV12-4 to TRBJ1-2; no definite D call. The CDR3 is 12 residues long. V was pared by 3 bases and J by 2 bases, with 4 bases between. As DNA, the CDR3 is TGTGCCAGCAGTTTCGAGAACTATGGCTACACCTTC. This codes for CASSFENYGYTF.

The chain uses TRBV4-1 and TRBJ1-1; D gene ambiguous. Germline V gene data show CDR1 as MGHRA and CDR2 as YSYEKL. Trimming stripped 4 bases from V and 3 bases from J, with 9 bases between. The CDR3 spans 13 residues. CDR3 DNA sequence: TGCGCCAGCAGCCCCCCCCGGGACACTGAAGCTTTCTTT. This gives the protein CASSPPRDTEAFF.

The chain joins TRBV19 to TRBJ2-2; a possible D gene is TRBD2 (5 bases). The ends were cut back, 3 bases at V and 3 bases at J, with 8 bases in the middle. CDR1 is LNHDA, CDR2 SQIVND, per germline (reference sequence). The CDR3 is made up of 14 amino acids. Here the CDR3 DNA reads TGTGCCAGTAGTATCACAGCGGACACCGGGGAGCTGTTTTTT. Translated: CASSITADTGELFF.

The rearrangement links TRBV19 to TRBJ2-7; 9 bases match TRBD2. Germline loops: CDR1 LNHDA, CDR2 SQIVND (reference sequence). Trimming cost V 2 bases and J 7 bases; bases outside gene matches: 6. CDR3 length: 14 residues. For the CDR3, the DNA is TGTGCCAGTAGTATACTAGCGGGATTGGAAGAGCAGTACTTC. It encodes CASSILAGLEEQYF.

The rearrangement joins TRBV24-1 to TRBJ2-1; 10 bases align to TRBD2. Germline V gives CDR1 KGHDR, CDR2 SFDVKD. The CDR3 covers 14 residues. J was trimmed by 7 bases and V by 6 bases; bases with no gene match: 5. The CDR3 DNA reads as TGTGCCACCAGTCCGGGACTAGCGAGTAATGAGCAGTTCTTC. Translated, it gives CATSPGLASNEQFF.